These 32 T cell receptor beta chains were all obtained from the same sample, sequenced in a study of blood T cell repertoires in COVID-19. This table comes from immunoSEQ multiplex PCR, and its TCRdb copy is limited to in-frame clones, with some not included. The sample includes 240,000 or so clones, around 86% seen only once; the top ten take approximately 7.2%. Sequenced sample: peripheral blood. The receptors derive from a woman in her 70s with active or convalescent COVID-19.

This clone showed up just once. This CDR3 reads CASTISGGAFNEQYF. CDR3 DNA: TGTGCCAGCACAATAAGCGGGGGGGCCTTCAACGAGCAGTACTTC. The chain recombines TRBV27 with TRBJ2-7; 10 bases agree with TRBD2. The CDR3 sequence is 15 residues long. Germline trimming cut 7 bases from V and 5 bases from J; bases unmatched to any gene: 11. CDR1 and CDR2 (germline): MNHEY, SMNVEV (reference sequence).

In this sample, this clone turned up once. The chain has TRBV3-1 (or the pseudogene TRBV3-2) and TRBJ1-5; a possible D gene is TRBD1 (5 bases). CDR1 and CDR2 from the germline V gene are LGHDT and YNNKEL (reference sequence). The ends were cut back, 4 bases at V and 0 bases at J, with 7 bases in the middle. The CDR3 totals 14 residues. The CDR3 region has the DNA TGTGCCAGCAGCCTCACAGGTAGCAATCAGCCCCAGCATTTT. Translated: CASSLTGSNQPQHF.

With regard to this clone: Different DNA sequences within this sample yield the same CDR3. CDR3 in DNA: TGCGCCAGCAGCTTGGCGGGTTCTGGAAACACCATATATTTT. As protein: CASSLAGSGNTIYF. The chain is built from TRBV5-1 and TRBJ1-3, with D unclear. Germline assignment: CDR1 SGHRS and CDR2 YFSETQ. Trimming left V 0 bases short and J 1 base short, with 5 bases between. The CDR3 is made up of 14 amino acids.

This chain links TRBV19 with TRBJ1-1, with TRBD1 as a possible D gene (6 bases). With 6 bases removed from V and 1 base from J, the gap between germline ends came to 9 bases. Per germline, CDR1 LNHDA and CDR2 SQIVND (reference sequence). The CDR3 consists of 13 residues. The CDR3 loop reads CASRLQGNTEAFF. CDR3 DNA: TGTGCCAGTAGGTTACAGGGGAACACTGAAGCTTTCTTT.

J is TRBJ2-7 and V is TRBV10-1; a possible D gene is TRBD2 (6 bases). The CDR3 length is 14 residues. Trimming removed 5 bases from V and 0 bases from J, with 11 bases in between. In germline, CDR1 is WNHNN, CDR2 SYGVQD (reference sequence). This CDR3 reads CASSPGESSYEQYF. CDR3 DNA sequence: TGCGCCAGCAGTCCGGGAGAGAGCTCCTACGAGCAGTACTTC.

This clone was seen only a few times. The rearrangement joins TRBV5-4 to TRBJ2-2; the match to TRBD2 covers 8 bases. The germline gives CDR1 SGHNT, CDR2 YYREEE (reference sequence). Trimming removed 0 bases from V and 4 bases from J; junction bases left unmatched: 5. The CDR3 contains 16 residues. The CDR3 is CASSLAVAGFTGELFF. The CDR3 DNA sequence: TGTGCCAGCAGCTTGGCGGTAGCGGGGTTCACCGGGGAGCTGTTTTTT.

The CDR3 DNA reads TGTGCCAGCAGCTTAGCGAGACAGGAGACCCAGTACTTC. Translated: CASSLARQETQYF. The V and J genes are TRBV7-6 and TRBJ2-5; tentative D call: TRBD1 (5 bases). The ends were cut back, 0 bases at V and 5 bases at J, with 7 bases in the middle. The CDR3 length is 13 residues. CDR1 is SGHVS and CDR2 is FNYEAQ in the germline V gene.

J is TRBJ1-1 and V is TRBV3-1 (or the pseudogene TRBV3-2); D unresolved. V lost 4 bases, J lost 0 bases, and 9 bases lay in between. Germline V gene sequence: CDR1 LGHDT, CDR2 YNNKEL (reference sequence). This CDR3 spans 14 amino acids. CDR3 protein: CASSPTSMNTEAFF. The CDR3 DNA sequence: TGTGCCAGCAGCCCGACAAGCATGAACACTGAAGCTTTCTTT.

The chain is built from TRBV12-1 and TRBJ2-7; TRBD1 is taken as the D call from the table, unchecked against the DNA. TRBV12-1 is a known pseudogene. The CDR3 consists of 19 residues. CDR3 loop: CASSFDLGQTRQLTYEQYF. CDR3 coding DNA: TGTGCCAGCAGCTTTGATCTGGGACAGACCCGACAACTTACCTACGAGCAGTACTTC.

The chain employs TRBV5-4 and TRBJ2-3, with TRBD2 identical over 8 bases. The germline CDR1 and CDR2 sequences are SGHNT and YYREEE (reference sequence). The CDR3 has 14 residues. With 8 bases clipped from V and 1 base from J, the junction kept 6 bases outside the gene matches. CDR3 amino acids: CASLRAGGTDTQYF. In DNA form, the CDR3 reads TGTGCCAGTTTAAGAGCGGGGGGCACAGATACGCAGTATTTT.

The chain recombines TRBV5-1 with TRBJ2-7; a weak D match, TRBD1 (6 bases). Germline V gene sequence: CDR1 SGHRS, CDR2 YFSETQ. The CDR3 spans 14 residues. V was shortened by 3 bases and J by 0 bases, with 10 bases between the two germline ends. The DNA for the CDR3 is TGCGCCAGCAGCTCAACAGGGAACTCCTACGAGCAGTACTTC. This codes for CASSSTGNSYEQYF.

The genes are TRBV3-1 (or the pseudogene TRBV3-2) and TRBJ2-1; 7 bases agree with TRBD2. The CDR3 totals 16 residues. CDR1 and CDR2 from the germline V gene are LGHDT and YNNKEL (reference sequence). J was trimmed by 5 bases and V by 1 base; bases with no gene match: 8. CDR3 sequence (DNA): TGTGCCAGCAGCCAAGGTGCGGGAGTCGTTCACAATGAGCAGTTCTTC. This gives the protein CASSQGAGVVHNEQFF.

A word on this clone: A junction end diverges from the germline sequence, so it may reflect a read error. The J gene is TRBJ1-3, the V gene TRBV12-3 or TRBV12-4; D is unclear. The CDR3 has 13 amino acids. DNA for the CDR3: TGTGCCAGCAAGCAATCCGGAGGAAGCACCATATATTTT. It encodes CASKQSGGSTIYF.

This rearrangement joins TRBV6-5 to TRBJ1-5, with D tentatively TRBD1 (6 bases). The CDR3 is 14 amino acids. In germline, CDR1 is MNHEY, CDR2 SVGAGI. Trimming stripped 8 bases from V and 7 bases from J, with 18 bases between. DNA of the CDR3: TGTGCCAGCGGACGAACAGGGAAGGGGCAGCCCCAGCATTTT. It specifies CASGRTGKGQPQHF.

The V gene is TRBV6-5, the J gene TRBJ2-7, with TRBD1 identical over 11 bases. This CDR3 is built from 14 residues. Trimming removed 5 bases from V and 5 bases from J; junction bases left unmatched: 5. In germline, CDR1 is MNHEY, CDR2 SVGAGI. The CDR3 nucleotides read TGTGCCAGCAGTACCCGGGACAGGGGGAACGAGCAGTACTTC. It encodes CASSTRDRGNEQYF.

V usage is TRBV6-2 or TRBV6-3 and J usage is TRBJ2-7; 8 nucleotides match TRBD1. The CDR3 has 15 amino acids. V lost 5 bases, J lost 3 bases, and 9 bases stayed unmatched. Per germline, CDR1 MNHEY and CDR2 SVGEGT. The chain's CDR3 is CASSPHRGEGYEQYF. CDR3 DNA sequence: TGTGCCAGCAGTCCGCACAGGGGGGAAGGCTACGAGCAGTACTTC.

CDR3 bases: TGCAGTGCTAGTTTGGGACAGCCTCCCCTTAACACTGAAGCTTTCTTT. Translation: CSASLGQPPLNTEAFF. The chain uses TRBV20-1 and TRBJ1-1; 7 bases are a match to TRBD1. Germline V gene lookup returns CDR1 DFQATT and CDR2 SNEGSKA (reference sequence). The ends lost 3 bases at V and 2 bases at J; junction bases unmatched: 12. The CDR3 length is 16 residues.

CDR3 nucleotides: TGTGCCAGCAGCTCCCGAGCGAACACCGGGGAGCTGTTTTTT. It encodes CASSSRANTGELFF. The V gene is TRBV5-4, the J gene TRBJ2-2; no clear D gene. The CDR3 length is 14 residues. Germline loops: CDR1 SGHNT, CDR2 YYREEE (reference sequence). The V end was cut by 3 bases, the J end by 0 bases, with 6 bases between. Full variable domain (outside the CDR3, taken from reference TRBV5-4 and TRBJ2-2): ETGVTQSPTHLIKTRGQQVTLRCSSQSGHNTVSWYQQALGQGPQFIFQYYREEENGRGNFPPRFSGLQFPNYSSELNVNALELDDSALYLCASSSRANTGELFFGEGSRLTVL.

This clone was observed a few times. The chain recombines TRBV18 with TRBJ2-5; no reliable D call. Germline V gene sequence: CDR1 KGHSH, CDR2 LQKENI. V was clipped by 0 bases and J by 4 bases, with 6 bases between them. The CDR3 is 13 residues long. Here the CDR3 DNA reads TGTGCCAGCTCACCACCGAGTGTAGAGACCCAGTACTTC. As protein: CASSPPSVETQYF.

J is TRBJ1-4 and V is TRBV5-1, with D unresolved. CDR3 length equals 13 residues. Germline lookup yields CDR1 SGHRS and CDR2 YFSETQ. Trimming left V 4 bases short and J 5 bases short, with 9 bases between. CDR3: CASSPTGNEKLFF. As DNA, the CDR3 is TGCGCCAGCAGCCCTACGGGGAATGAAAAACTGTTTTTT.

The CDR3 is CASSPRLAFF. CDR3 nucleotides: TGTGCCAGCAGCCCTCGGTTGGCTTTCTTT. This sequence joins TRBV3-1 (or the pseudogene TRBV3-2) and TRBJ1-1; D is unresolved. V lost 4 bases to trimming and J lost 11 bases, with 8 bases between them. CDR3 size: 10 residues. Germline V CDR1 and CDR2: LGHDT, YNNKEL (reference sequence).

The gene calls are TRBV27 and TRBJ1-2; 7 bases align to TRBD1. The V segment lost 2 bases and the J segment 9 bases; nucleotides outside the gene matches: 6. This CDR3 contains 13 residues. The germline V gene has CDR1 MNHEY and CDR2 SMNVEV (reference sequence). This chain's CDR3 is CASSLNRGFRYTF. The CDR3 coding sequence is TGTGCCAGCAGTTTAAACAGGGGATTTCGCTACACCTTC.

The genes are TRBV7-3 and TRBJ2-2, with TRBD1 matching over 7 bases. This CDR3 is built from 15 residues. Trimming removed 5 bases from V and 7 bases from J; junction bases left unmatched: 10. Germline CDR1 reads SGHTA; CDR2 reads FQGTGA. The CDR3 DNA sequence: TGTGCCAGCAGCCCGTACAGGGGCCTTAACGGGGAGCTGTTTTTT. Translation gives CASSPYRGLNGELFF.

This clone came up once. The CDR3 nucleotides are TGTGCCAGCAGCTTAACAACCGGGGAGCTGTTTTTT. Protein sequence: CASSLTTGELFF. The V and J genes are TRBV11-3 and TRBJ2-2, with unresolved D. V dropped 2 bases and J dropped 5 bases, with 3 bases sitting between them. CDR3 length: 12 residues. Germline assignment: CDR1 SGHNT and CDR2 YENEEA.

The chain has TRBV12-3 or TRBV12-4 and TRBJ2-2; TRBD2 might be the D (5 bases). The V gene lost 8 bases and the J gene lost 7 bases, with 14 bases spanning the gap. The CDR3 length is 13 residues. The CDR3 DNA sequence: TGTGCCAGCGCCGTTCGGGATAACGGGGAGCTGTTTTTT. The encoded protein is CASAVRDNGELFF.

The CDR3 region is CASRDRGRIEQFF. The CDR3 nucleotides are TGTGCCAGCCGGGACAGGGGGCGAATAGAGCAGTTCTTC. The rearrangement uses TRBV19 and TRBJ2-1; 12 bases agree with TRBD1. Per the germline V gene, CDR1 is LNHDA and CDR2 is SQIVND (reference sequence). The CDR3 totals 13 residues. The V gene end was trimmed by 9 bases and the J gene end by 10 bases; junction bases not matched to a gene: 7.

The gene calls are TRBV18 and TRBJ1-2, with unresolved D. CDR3 length: 12 residues. Trimming removed 5 bases from V and 6 bases from J, with 10 bases in between. Germline CDR1 is KGHSH and CDR2 is LQKENI. In DNA, the CDR3 is TGTGCCAGCTCATTGGCCGAGGATGGCTACACCTTC. Encoded protein: CASSLAEDGYTF.

V gene TRBV6-5 combines with J gene TRBJ1-3; D gene uncertain. CDR1 MNHEY and CDR2 SVGAGI come from the germline V gene. The CDR3 runs to 12 residues. Trimming shortened V by 7 bases and J by 4 bases, and 8 bases separated the two germline ends. The CDR3 sequence is CASTNEGNTIYF. CDR3 nucleotide sequence: TGTGCCAGCACCAACGAGGGAAACACCATATATTTT.

The genes are TRBV11-2 and TRBJ2-3, with D perhaps matching TRBD1 (5 bases). V lost 1 base and J 6 bases, leaving 14 bases between the germline ends. The CDR3 spans 15 residues. CDR1 SGHAT and CDR2 FQNNGV come from the germline V gene. CDR3 residues: CASSLVLGVGDTQYF. In DNA form, the CDR3 reads TGTGCCAGCAGCTTAGTCCTAGGGGTGGGCGATACGCAGTATTTT.

This chain connects TRBV4-3 to TRBJ1-2, with D tentatively TRBD1 (6 bases). The germline V gene has CDR1 LGHNA and CDR2 YSLEER. This CDR3 contains 17 residues. V lost 1 base and J 5 bases, leaving 20 bases between the germline ends. The CDR3 sequence: CASSQAQGGGYLYGYTF. As DNA, the CDR3 is TGCGCCAGCAGCCAAGCGCAAGGGGGGGGCTATCTATATGGCTACACCTTC.

The chain is built from TRBV5-5 and TRBJ1-5, with D possibly being TRBD1 (5 bases). Germline V gene lookup returns CDR1 SGHKS and CDR2 YYEKEE (reference sequence). CDR3 length equals 17 residues. V dropped 4 bases and J dropped 0 bases, with 17 bases sitting between them. Here the CDR3 reads CASSSGAGPYSNQPQHF. Written as DNA, the CDR3 is TGTGCCAGCAGCAGCGGGGCAGGCCCGTATAGCAATCAGCCCCAGCATTTT.

The chain is built from TRBV19 and TRBJ1-2, with 9 bases matching TRBD1. V gave up 3 bases and J gave up 7 bases; unmatched junction bases: 12. The CDR3 length is 16 residues. Germline V lookup: CDR1 LNHDA, CDR2 SQIVND (reference sequence). CDR3 sequence reads: CASSINLGTGPFGYTF. In DNA form, the CDR3 reads TGTGCCAGTAGTATCAATCTCGGGACAGGGCCGTTTGGCTACACCTTC.